This TCR beta chain was sequenced during a study of ipilimumab plus nivolumab after autologous stem cell transplantation. For the study at large: Median doses per patient: a few ipilimumab, about eight nivolumab.

Patients received nivolumab 3 mg/kg at weeks 1, 4, 7, 10, then fortnightly to week 26. Study conclusions and caveats: Per the authors, repertoire, Treg and microbiota data justify further study.

The protocol was immunoSEQ multiplex PCR, while the TCRdb copy is restricted to in-frame clones and leaves out a portion. The sample lists around 84,000 clones, 75% to 85% occurring once. The CDR3 runs to 12 residues. Germline-derived CDR1 and CDR2 are MNHNY and SVGAGI (reference sequence). Trimming took off 6 bases at V and 4 bases at J, with 7 bases between the two ends. On this clone: Its matching antigen is unknown.

Sequenced material: PBMCs, taken in a trial of ipilimumab plus nivolumab as post-transplant consolidation. The chain uses TRBV6-6 and TRBJ2-1, with unresolved D. The clonotype was recovered from a male donor with diffuse large B-cell lymphoma. CDR3: CASRSEYNEQFF. DNA for the CDR3: TGTGCCAGCAGGTCGGAGTACAATGAGCAGTTCTTC.